The T cell receptor (beta chain) under discussion was sequenced for a study of blood T cell repertoires in COVID-19. As for the study in general: COVID-19 samples, acute and convalescent, were from the United States, Italy and Spain.

This clone has just one count. In Cohort 3, a recovered donor had either two negative PCRs, clearance, or symptom resolution. The CDR3 loop spans 16 amino acids. V shed 1 base and J 3 bases; nucleotides not matched to a gene: 7. Germline V CDR1 and CDR2: SGHAT, FQNNGV. TCRdb keeps only in-frame clones here, not all; method: immunoSEQ multiplex PCR. The sample lists under 300,000 clones; under 95% were seen once. The rearrangement uses TRBV11-2 and TRBJ1-1, with 8 bases that match TRBD1. The sequence was obtained from a woman aged 18-29 years who had recovered from COVID-19. Sequencing input: PBMCs or T cells enriched from blood (not recorded which). The CDR3 loop reads CASSLALPGGHTEAFF. In nucleotides, the CDR3 is TGTGCCAGCAGCTTAGCTTTGCCAGGGGGCCACACTGAAGCTTTCTTT.